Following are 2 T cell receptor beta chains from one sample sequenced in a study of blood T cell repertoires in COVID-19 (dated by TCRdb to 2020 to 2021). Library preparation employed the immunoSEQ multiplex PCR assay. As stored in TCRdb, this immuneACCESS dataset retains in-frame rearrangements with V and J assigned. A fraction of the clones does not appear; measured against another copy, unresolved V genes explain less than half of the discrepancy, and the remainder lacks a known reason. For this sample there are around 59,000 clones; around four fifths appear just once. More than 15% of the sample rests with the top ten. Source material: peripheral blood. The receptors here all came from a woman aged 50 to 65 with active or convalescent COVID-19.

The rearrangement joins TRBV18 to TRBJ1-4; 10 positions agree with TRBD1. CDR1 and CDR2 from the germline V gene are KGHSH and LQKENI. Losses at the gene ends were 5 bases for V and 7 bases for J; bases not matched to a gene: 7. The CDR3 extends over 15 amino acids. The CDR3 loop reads CASSSRQGAIEKLFF. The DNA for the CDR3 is TGTGCCAGCTCATCGAGACAGGGGGCGATTGAAAAACTGTTTTTT. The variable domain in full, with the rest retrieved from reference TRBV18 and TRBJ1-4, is NAGVMQNPRHLVRRRGQEARLRCSPMKGHSHVYWYRQLPEEGLKFMVYLQKENIIDESGMPKERFSAEFPKEGPSILRIQQVVRGDSAAYFCASSSRQGAIEKLFFGSGTQLSVL.

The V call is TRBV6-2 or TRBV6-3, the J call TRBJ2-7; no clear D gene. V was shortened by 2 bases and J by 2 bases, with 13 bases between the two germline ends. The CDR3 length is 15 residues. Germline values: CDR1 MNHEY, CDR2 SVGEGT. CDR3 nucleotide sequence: TGTGCCAGCAGTTACGGGCTGCCGCCCACCTACGAGCAGTACTTC. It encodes CASSYGLPPTYEQYF.